This TCR beta chain was sequenced for a study of control samples from healthy donors and cancer patients. Trimming cost V 3 bases and J 4 bases, with 13 bases left between them. The CDR3 sequence is 15 residues long. Germline CDR1 is MGHRA and CDR2 is YSYEKL. Only in-frame clones appear in the TCRdb table, and some are missing; sequencing was by immunoSEQ multiplex PCR. The sample contains about 140,000 clones, roughly 92% of which appear only once. This sequence originates from a man between 25 and 39 years old in good health. The chain employs TRBV4-1 and TRBJ1-3; possibly TRBD1 for D (6 bases). Sequences were obtained from blood. The chain's CDR3 is CASSHLGGQGNTIYF. CDR3 DNA sequence: TGCGCCAGCAGCCACCTCGGTGGACAGGGAAACACCATATATTTT.